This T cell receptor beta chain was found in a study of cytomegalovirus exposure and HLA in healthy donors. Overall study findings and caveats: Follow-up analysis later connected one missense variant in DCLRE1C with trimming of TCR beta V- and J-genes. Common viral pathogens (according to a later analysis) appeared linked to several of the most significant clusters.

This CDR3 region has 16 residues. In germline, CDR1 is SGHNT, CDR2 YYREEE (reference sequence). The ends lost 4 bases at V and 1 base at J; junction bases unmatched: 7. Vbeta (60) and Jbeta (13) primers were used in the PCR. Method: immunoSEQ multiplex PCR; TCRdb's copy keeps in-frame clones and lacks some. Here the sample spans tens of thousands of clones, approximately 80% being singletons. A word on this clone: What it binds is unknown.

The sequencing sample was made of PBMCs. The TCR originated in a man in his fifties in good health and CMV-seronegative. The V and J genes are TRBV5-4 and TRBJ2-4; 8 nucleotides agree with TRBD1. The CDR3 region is CASSPGGAGAKNIQYF. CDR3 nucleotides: TGTGCCAGCAGCCCAGGGGGCGCTGGGGCCAAAAACATTCAGTACTTC.